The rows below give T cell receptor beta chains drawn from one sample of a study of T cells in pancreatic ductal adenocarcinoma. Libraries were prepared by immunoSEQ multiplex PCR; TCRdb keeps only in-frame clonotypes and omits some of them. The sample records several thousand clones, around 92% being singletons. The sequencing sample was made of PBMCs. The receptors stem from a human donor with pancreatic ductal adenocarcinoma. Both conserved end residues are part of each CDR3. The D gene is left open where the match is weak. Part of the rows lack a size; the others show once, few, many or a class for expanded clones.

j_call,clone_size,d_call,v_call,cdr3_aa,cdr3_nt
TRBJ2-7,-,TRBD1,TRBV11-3,CASSPQYDRVTPYEQYF,TGTGCCAGCAGCCCACAGTATGACAGGGTTACCCCCTACGAGCAGTACTTC
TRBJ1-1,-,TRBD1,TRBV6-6,CASRTGVNTEAFF,TGTGCCAGTAGGACAGGTGTGAACACTGAAGCTTTCTTT
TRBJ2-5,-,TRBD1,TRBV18,CASSPNRGREETQYF,TGTGCCAGCTCACCGAACAGGGGGCGCGAGGAGACCCAGTACTTC
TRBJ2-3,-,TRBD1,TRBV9,CASSVGTAPSTDTQYF,TGTGCCAGCAGCGTTGGGACAGCCCCCAGCACAGATACGCAGTATTTT
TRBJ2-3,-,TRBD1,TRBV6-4,CASSGKPGQGIDTQYF,TGTGCCAGCAGTGGGAAACCGGGACAGGGTATAGATACGCAGTATTTT
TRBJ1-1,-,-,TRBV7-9,CASSSWKGGEEAFF,TGTGCCAGCAGCTCCTGGAAGGGGGGGGAAGAAGCTTTCTTT
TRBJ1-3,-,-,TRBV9,CASSPKSGLISGNTIYF,TGTGCCAGCAGCCCAAAATCGGGACTGATCTCTGGAAACACCATATATTTT
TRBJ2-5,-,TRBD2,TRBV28,CASTLRTMKTSGSQETQYF,TGTGCCAGCACTTTAAGGACGATGAAAACTAGCGGGAGCCAAGAGACCCAGTACTTC
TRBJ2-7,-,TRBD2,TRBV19,CASSSWTSGTPYEQYF,TGTGCCAGTAGTTCCTGGACTAGCGGGACCCCCTACGAGCAGTACTTC
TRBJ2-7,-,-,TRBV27,CASSQQGYEQYF,TGTGCCAGCAGTCAACAGGGCTACGAGCAGTACTTC
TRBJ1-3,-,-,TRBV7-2,CASSLAGEGGNTIYF,TGTGCCAGCAGCTTAGCTGGGGAGGGTGGAAACACCATATATTTT
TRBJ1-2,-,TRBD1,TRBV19,CASSIRAGGTYGYTF,TGTGCCAGTAGTATACGGGCAGGGGGCACCTATGGCTACACCTTC
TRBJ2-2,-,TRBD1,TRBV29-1,CSAERGRNTGELFF,TGCAGCGCTGAGAGGGGGCGCAACACCGGGGAGCTGTTTTTT
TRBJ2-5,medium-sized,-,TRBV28,CASSETNGETQYF,TGTGCCAGCAGCGAAACTAACGGGGAGACCCAGTACTTC
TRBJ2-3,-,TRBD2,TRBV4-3,CASSQGGLAGWADTQYF,TGCGCCAGCAGCCAAGGAGGACTAGCGGGATGGGCAGATACGCAGTATTTT
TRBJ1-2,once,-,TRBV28,CASSLLGGNYGYTF,TGTGCCAGCAGTTTATTGGGAGGGAACTATGGCTACACCTTC
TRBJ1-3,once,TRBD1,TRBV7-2,CASSLEQGRNTIYF,TGTGCCAGCAGCTTAGAACAGGGGAGGAACACCATATATTTT
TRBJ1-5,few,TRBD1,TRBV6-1,CASSVQGGNQPQHF,TGTGCCAGCAGTGTTCAGGGGGGAAATCAGCCCCAGCATTTT
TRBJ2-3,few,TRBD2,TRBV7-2,CASLRLAGGTDTQYF,TGTGCCAGCTTACGACTAGCGGGAGGGACAGATACGCAGTATTTT
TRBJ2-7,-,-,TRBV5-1,CASSTRDEQYF,TGCGCCAGCAGCACCCGGGACGAGCAGTACTTC
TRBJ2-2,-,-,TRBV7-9,CASSPSITGANTGELFF,TGTGCCAGCAGCCCCTCGATAACGGGAGCGAACACCGGGGAGCTGTTTTTT
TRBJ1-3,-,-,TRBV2,CASRGNRAGAGNTIYF,TGTGCCAGCAGAGGAAACAGGGCAGGAGCTGGAAACACCATATATTTT
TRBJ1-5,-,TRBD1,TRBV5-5,CASSFLDRANQPQHF,TGTGCCAGCAGCTTCCTGGACAGGGCAAATCAGCCCCAGCATTTT
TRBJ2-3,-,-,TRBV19,CASDPGQGTDTQYF,TGTGCCAGTGATCCGGGACAAGGCACAGATACGCAGTATTTT
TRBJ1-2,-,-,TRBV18,CASSREMKSYGYTF,TGTGCCAGCTCGCGGGAAATGAAAAGCTATGGCTACACCTTC